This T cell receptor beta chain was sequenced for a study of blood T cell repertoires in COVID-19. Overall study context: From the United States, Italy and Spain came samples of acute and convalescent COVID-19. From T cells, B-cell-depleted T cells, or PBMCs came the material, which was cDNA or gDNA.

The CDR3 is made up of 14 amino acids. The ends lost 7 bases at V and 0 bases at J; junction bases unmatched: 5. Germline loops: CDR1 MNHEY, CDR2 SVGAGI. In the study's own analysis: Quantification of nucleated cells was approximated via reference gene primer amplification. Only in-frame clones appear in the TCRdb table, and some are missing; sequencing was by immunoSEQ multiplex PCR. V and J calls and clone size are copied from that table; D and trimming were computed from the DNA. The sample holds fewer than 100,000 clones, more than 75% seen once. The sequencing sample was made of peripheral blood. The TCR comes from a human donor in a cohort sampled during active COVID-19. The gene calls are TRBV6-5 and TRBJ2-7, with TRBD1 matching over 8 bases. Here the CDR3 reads CASKGDRSSYEQYF. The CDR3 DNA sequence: TGTGCCAGCAAGGGGGACAGGAGCTCCTACGAGCAGTACTTC.